These T cell receptor beta chains were read from a single sample in a study of regulatory T cells in long-lasting Graves disease. TCRdb itself ran the multiplex PCR reads through MiXCR, one entry per CDR3 protein. The sample consists of 530,000 or so distinct CDR3 sequences, approximately 16% of them appearing once. These same data were also listed under a study on T cells in Graves' hyperthyroidism and ophthalmopathy.

The source material was peripheral blood mononuclear cells (PBMCs), sampled at new diagnosis, from a patient treated with antithyroid drugs. The origin of the receptors is a man younger than 35 with Graves disease. CDR3s include the opening cysteine and the closing phenylalanine or tryptophan. A D gene is named only where the DNA matches it firmly. Clone size appears in some rows only: once, few, many, or a class for an expanded clone.

v_call,j_call,clone_size,d_call,cdr3_aa,cdr3_nt
TRBV7-9,TRBJ1-6,few,.,CASSPTADRASPLHF,TGTGCCAGCAGCCCGACTGCCGACCGGGCATCACCCCTCCACTTT
TRBV9,TRBJ2-1,.,.,CASSAIVQGSFYNEQFF,TGTGCCAGCAGCGCAATCGTACAGGGCTCCTTCTACAATGAGCAGTTCTTC
TRBV6-2/TRBV6-3,TRBJ2-7,.,.,CALGSYEQYF,TGTGCATTGGGGTCCTACGAGCAGTACTTC
TRBV10-3,TRBJ2-3,few,TRBD2,CAISEEILAGASWGDTQYF,TGTGCCATCAGTGAGGAGATACTAGCGGGAGCGAGTTGGGGAGATACGCAGTATTTT
TRBV7-6,TRBJ1-1,.,TRBD1,CASSLRGDSFPEAFF,TGTGCCAGCAGCTTAAGGGGGGACAGTTTCCCTGAAGCTTTCTTT
TRBV6-1,TRBJ2-3,many,TRBD2,CASNPAGGRFPDTQYF,TGTGCCAGCAACCCAGCGGGAGGGCGCTTCCCAGATACGCAGTATTTT
TRBV19,TRBJ2-1,few,.,CASKALGDEQFF,TGTGCCAGTAAGGCGCTCGGGGATGAGCAGTTCTTC
TRBV28,TRBJ2-7,many,.,CASSGVRGTYEQYF,TGTGCCAGCAGTGGAGTCAGGGGCACCTACGAGCAGTACTTC
TRBV12-3/TRBV12-4,TRBJ2-1,few,TRBD2,CASQGLAGGNEQFF,TGTGCCAGCCAGGGACTAGCGGGAGGTAATGAGCAGTTCTTC
TRBV20-1,TRBJ2-3,.,TRBD2,CSASSGLAGGPTDTQYF,TGCAGTGCTAGCTCGGGACTAGCGGGAGGGCCGACAGATACGCAGTATTTT
TRBV5-1,TRBJ1-2,.,.,CASSSLRDATNYGYTF,TGCGCCAGCAGCTCTCTTCGGGACGCTACTAACTATGGCTACACCTTC
TRBV6-1,TRBJ2-3,.,.,CASTLGRTSTDTQYF,TGTGCCAGCACCCTAGGGCGGACTAGCACAGATACGCAGTATTTT
TRBV6-1,TRBJ2-7,.,.,CASSERRGARYEQYF,TGTGCCAGCAGTGAAAGGAGGGGGGCGCGCTACGAGCAGTACTTC